This TCR beta chain was found in a study of PD-L1 blockade in urothelial cancer. Looking at the study overall: The study started patients on atezolizumab in the mid-2010s, giving 1,200 mg intravenously every 3 weeks. General observations from the study: Better survival was predicted by below-median pretreatment blood TCR clonality.

Germline CDR1 reads SGHDN; CDR2 reads FVKESK. The CDR3 extends over 17 amino acids. Time point: pretreatment peripheral blood. Each patient gave between 1 and 8 samples of peripheral blood mononuclear cells, which were collected pretreatment and during treatment. As to this clone: Its antigen is undetermined. An end of the junction does not agree with germline; a read error may underlie this.

What went into each PCR as a spike was synthetic TCR analog templates. Data came from immunoSEQ multiplex PCR; TCRdb stores just in-frame clones and leaves some out. The sample contains about 87,000 clones, 84% of which appear only once. Here the sequenced sample was PBMCs, taken around atezolizumab (anti-PD-L1) treatment. The J gene is TRBJ2-6, the V gene TRBV14; D perhaps matches TRBD1 (5 bases). The TCR comes from a man between 60 and 75 years old with urothelial cancer. The CDR3 DNA is TGTGCCAGCAGCCAAGGGCCTTTTTCCTCTGGGGCCAACGTCCTGATTTTC. Translation gives CASSQGPFSSGANVLIF. Variable domain in full (rest from reference TRBV14 and TRBJ2-6): EAGVTQFPSHSVIEKGQTVTLRCDPISGHDNLYWYRRVMGKEIKFLLHFVKESKQDESGMPNNRFLAERTGGTYSTLKVQPAELEDSGVYFCASSQGPFSSGANVLIFGAGSRLTVL.